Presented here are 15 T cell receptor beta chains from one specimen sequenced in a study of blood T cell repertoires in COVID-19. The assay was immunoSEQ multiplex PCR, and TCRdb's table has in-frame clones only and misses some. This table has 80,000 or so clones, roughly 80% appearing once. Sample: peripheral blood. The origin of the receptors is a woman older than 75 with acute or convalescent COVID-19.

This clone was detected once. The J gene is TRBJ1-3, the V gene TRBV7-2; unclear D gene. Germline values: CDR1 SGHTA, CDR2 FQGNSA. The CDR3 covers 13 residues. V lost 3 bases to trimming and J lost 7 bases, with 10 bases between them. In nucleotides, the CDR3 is TGTGCCAGCAGCTTTCCCGGGGTGAACACCATATATTTT. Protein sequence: CASSFPGVNTIYF.

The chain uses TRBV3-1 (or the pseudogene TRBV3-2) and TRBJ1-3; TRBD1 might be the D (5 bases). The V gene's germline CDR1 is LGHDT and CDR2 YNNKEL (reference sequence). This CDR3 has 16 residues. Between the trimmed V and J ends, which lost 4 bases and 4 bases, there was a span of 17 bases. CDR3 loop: CASSPLRGKGGNTIYF. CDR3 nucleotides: TGTGCCAGCAGCCCACTCCGGGGGAAGGGGGGAAACACCATATATTTT.

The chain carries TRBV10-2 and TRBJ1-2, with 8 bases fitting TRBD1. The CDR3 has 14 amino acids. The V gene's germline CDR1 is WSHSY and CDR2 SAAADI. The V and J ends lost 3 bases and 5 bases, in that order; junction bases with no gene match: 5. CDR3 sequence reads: CASSDAGQVYGYTF. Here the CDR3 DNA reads TGCGCCAGCAGTGACGCGGGACAGGTTTATGGCTACACCTTC.

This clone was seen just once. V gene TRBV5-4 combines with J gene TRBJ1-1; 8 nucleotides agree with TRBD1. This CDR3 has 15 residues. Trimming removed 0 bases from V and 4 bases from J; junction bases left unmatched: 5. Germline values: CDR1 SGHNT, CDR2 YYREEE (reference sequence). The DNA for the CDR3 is TGTGCCAGCAGCTTGGCAGGGGGCGCGGGCACTGAAGCTTTCTTT. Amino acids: CASSLAGGAGTEAFF.

CDR3 amino acids: CASSGTTRVYEQYF. The CDR3 coding sequence is TGCGCCAGCAGTGGTACAACTAGGGTTTACGAGCAGTACTTC. The chain recombines TRBV10-1 with TRBJ2-7; D possibly corresponds to TRBD2 (5 bases). The CDR3 is made up of 14 amino acids. Between the trimmed V and J ends, which lost 4 bases and 4 bases, there was a span of 14 bases. CDR1 is WNHNN and CDR2 is SYGVQD in the germline V gene (reference sequence).

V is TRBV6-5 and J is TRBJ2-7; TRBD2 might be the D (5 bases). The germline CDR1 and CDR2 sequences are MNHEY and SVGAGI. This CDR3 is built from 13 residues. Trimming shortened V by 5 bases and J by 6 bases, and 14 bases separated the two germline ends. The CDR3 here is CASSPNGVREQYF. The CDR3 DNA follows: TGTGCCAGCAGTCCAAACGGGGTTCGCGAGCAGTACTTC.

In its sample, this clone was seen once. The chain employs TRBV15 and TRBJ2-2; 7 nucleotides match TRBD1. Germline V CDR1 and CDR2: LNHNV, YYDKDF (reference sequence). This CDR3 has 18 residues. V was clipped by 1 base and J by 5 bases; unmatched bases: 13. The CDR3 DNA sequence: TGTGCCACCAGCAGAGGAACAGGGGTAGAGACGGGGACCGGGGAGCTGTTTTTT. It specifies CATSRGTGVETGTGELFF.

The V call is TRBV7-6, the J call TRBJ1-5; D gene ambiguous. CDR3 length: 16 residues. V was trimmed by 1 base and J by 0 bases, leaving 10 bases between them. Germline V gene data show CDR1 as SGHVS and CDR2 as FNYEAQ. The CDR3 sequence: CASSLDRGYSNQPQHF. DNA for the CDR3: TGTGCCAGCAGCTTAGATCGGGGTTATAGCAATCAGCCCCAGCATTTT.

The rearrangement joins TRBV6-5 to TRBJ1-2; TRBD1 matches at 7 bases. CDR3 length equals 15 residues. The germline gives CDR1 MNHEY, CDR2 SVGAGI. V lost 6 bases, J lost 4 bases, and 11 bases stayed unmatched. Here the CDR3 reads CASRMDRLVGYGYTF. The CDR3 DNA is TGTGCCAGCAGGATGGACAGGCTTGTTGGCTATGGCTACACCTTC.

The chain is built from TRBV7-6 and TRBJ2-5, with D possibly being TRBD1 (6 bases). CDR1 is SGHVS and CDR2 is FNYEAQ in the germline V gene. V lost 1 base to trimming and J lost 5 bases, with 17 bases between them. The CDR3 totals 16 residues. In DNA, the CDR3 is TGTGCCAGCAGCTTAGGCGCAGGGGTCTTGGTGGAGACCCAGTACTTC. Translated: CASSLGAGVLVETQYF.

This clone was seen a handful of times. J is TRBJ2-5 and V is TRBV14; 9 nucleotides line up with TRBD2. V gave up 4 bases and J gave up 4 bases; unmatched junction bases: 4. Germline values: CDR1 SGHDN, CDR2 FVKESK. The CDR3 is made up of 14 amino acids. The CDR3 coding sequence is TGTGCCAGCAGCCGCGGGGGGGCATTAGAGACCCAGTACTTC. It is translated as CASSRGGALETQYF.

This chain's CDR3 is CASSYTGSTGELFF. The CDR3 bases are TGCGCCAGCAGCTATACGGGGAGCACCGGGGAGCTGTTTTTT. The chain couples TRBV5-1 to TRBJ2-2; weak D call: TRBD2 (5 bases). Germline V gene data show CDR1 as SGHRS and CDR2 as YFSETQ. The CDR3 has 14 amino acids. The V and J ends lost 3 bases and 4 bases respectively, with 10 bases between them.

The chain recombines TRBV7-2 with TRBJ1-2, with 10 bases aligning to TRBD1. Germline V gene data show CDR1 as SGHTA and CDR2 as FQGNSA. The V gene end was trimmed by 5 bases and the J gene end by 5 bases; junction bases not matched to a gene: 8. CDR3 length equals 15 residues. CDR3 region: CASSLPGQGRYGYTF. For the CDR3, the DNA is TGTGCCAGCAGCCTGCCGGGACAGGGGAGGTATGGCTACACCTTC.

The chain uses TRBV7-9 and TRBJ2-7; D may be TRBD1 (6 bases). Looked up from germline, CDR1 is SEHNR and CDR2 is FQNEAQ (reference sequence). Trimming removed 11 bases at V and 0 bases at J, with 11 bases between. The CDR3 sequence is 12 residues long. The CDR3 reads CAGAGVSYEQYF. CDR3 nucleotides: TGTGCCGGAGCAGGGGTCTCCTACGAGCAGTACTTC.

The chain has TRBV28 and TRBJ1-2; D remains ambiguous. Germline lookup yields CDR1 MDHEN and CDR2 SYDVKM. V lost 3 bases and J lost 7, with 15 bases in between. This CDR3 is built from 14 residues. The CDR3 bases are TGTGCCAGCAGTTTTCCCTCCCCTTCGTCTGGCTACACCTTC. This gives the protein CASSFPSPSSGYTF.